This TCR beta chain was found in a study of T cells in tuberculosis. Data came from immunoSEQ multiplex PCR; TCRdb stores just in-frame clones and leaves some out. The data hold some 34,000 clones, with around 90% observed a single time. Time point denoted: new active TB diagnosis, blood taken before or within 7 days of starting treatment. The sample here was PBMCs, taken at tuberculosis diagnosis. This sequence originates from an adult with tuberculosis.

The DNA of the CDR3 is TGCGCCAGCAGTTTTGGACTTTATCGGCAAGAGACCCAGTACTTC. Its protein is CASSFGLYRQETQYF. The V call is TRBV5-1, the J call TRBJ2-5; tentatively, D is TRBD2 (5 bases). Trimming cost V 5 bases and J 2 bases, with 16 bases left between them. The CDR3 consists of 15 residues. The germline CDR1 and CDR2 sequences are SGHRS and YFSETQ.